These 4 T cell receptor beta chains were sequenced from one sample in a study of OX40 agonist ivuxolimab in advanced cancers. Here immunoSEQ multiplex PCR was the method, and the copy in TCRdb shows in-frame clones only, minus some. This sample has some 77,000 clones, with around 85% found just once. The sample here was CD4+ or CD8+ T cells sorted from blood, taken in a trial of the OX40 agonist ivuxolimab. The origin of the receptors is an adult with an advanced solid tumor such as melanoma, head and neck, liver or kidney cancer.

The chain links TRBV7-2 to TRBJ2-7, with TRBD2 identical over 11 bases. Trimming took 1 base from V and 3 from J; bases not matched to a gene: 2. From germline, CDR1 is SGHTA and CDR2 FQGNSA. The CDR3 consists of 15 residues. The CDR3 protein is CASSLEGLADYEQYF. The CDR3 nucleotides are TGTGCCAGCAGCTTAGAGGGACTAGCGGACTACGAGCAGTACTTC.

The rearrangement uses TRBV6-1 and TRBJ1-2; D remains ambiguous. Trimming shortened V by 5 bases and J by 2 bases, and 6 bases separated the two germline ends. The germline gives CDR1 MNHNS, CDR2 SASEGT. The CDR3 has 12 amino acids. For the CDR3, the DNA is TGTGCCAGCAGTCAGAAGAACTATGGCTACACCTTC. It specifies CASSQKNYGYTF.

The chain combines TRBV5-6 with TRBJ1-3; TRBD1 matches at 8 bases. The CDR3 extends over 15 amino acids. The germline CDR1 and CDR2 sequences are SGHDT and YYEEEE. V dropped 0 bases and J dropped 4; count of bases not matched to a gene: 3. CDR3 amino acids: CASSLGQGRGNTIYF. For the CDR3, the DNA is TGTGCCAGCAGCTTGGGACAGGGGAGAGGAAACACCATATATTTT. Full variable domain (remainder filled in from reference TRBV5-6 and TRBJ1-3): DAGVTQSPTHLIKTRGQQVTLRCSPKSGHDTVSWYQQALGQGPQFIFQYYEEEERQRGNFPDRFSGHQFPNYSSELNVNALLLGDSALYLCASSLGQGRGNTIYFGEGSWLTVV.

The rearrangement joins TRBV27 to TRBJ2-5, with D possibly being TRBD1 or TRBD2 (6 bases each). The germline CDR1 and CDR2 sequences are MNHEY and SMNVEV (reference sequence). CDR3 length equals 15 residues. V shed 6 bases and J shed 2 bases, with 16 bases lying between them. In nucleotides, the CDR3 is TGTGCCAGCAGAATCTACGGCGGGACACAAGAGACCCAGTACTTC. The encoded protein is CASRIYGGTQETQYF.